This passage covers 10 T cell receptor beta chains from one sample sequenced in a study of shared clonotypes between healthy human individuals. Sequencing was performed with immunoSEQ multiplex PCR; in TCRdb, only in-frame clones are kept and a portion is missing. The repertoire holds around 2.1 million clones, with 90% to 96% as singletons. The sequencing input was naive CD4+ T cells sorted from blood. The subset here: CD45RA+ positively selected. These receptors were collected from a man aged 18 to 35 in good health.

The gene calls are TRBV5-1 and TRBJ2-3; possibly TRBD2 for D (6 bases). This CDR3 contains 14 residues. The germline gives CDR1 SGHRS, CDR2 YFSETQ. The V end was cut by 4 bases, the J end by 2 bases, with 11 bases between. The CDR3 bases are TGCGCCAGCAGCCCGGGAGAGACCACAGATACGCAGTATTTT. Its translation: CASSPGETTDTQYF.

The chain employs TRBV5-1 and TRBJ2-3; TRBD2 agrees at 9 bases. Germline V gene lookup returns CDR1 SGHRS and CDR2 YFSETQ. This CDR3 contains 15 residues. With V trimmed by 6 bases and J by 2 bases, 7 bases remained unmatched. DNA for the CDR3: TGCGCCAGCAAGAAGGCGGGGGGGACCACAGATACGCAGTATTTT. Translation gives CASKKAGGTTDTQYF.

This clone was recorded only once. This chain joins TRBV9 and TRBJ1-5; TRBD1 agrees at 11 bases. Germline V gene data show CDR1 as SGDLS and CDR2 as YYNGEE. The CDR3 contains 22 residues. Losses at the gene ends were 7 bases for V and 0 bases for J; bases not matched to a gene: 24. The CDR3 spells CASETFRGSSGQGEDSNQPQHF. CDR3 bases: TGTGCCAGCGAGACCTTTAGGGGTAGTTCGGGACAGGGGGAGGATAGCAATCAGCCCCAGCATTTT.

V usage is TRBV6-1 and J usage is TRBJ1-1; 11 bases line up with TRBD1. V was clipped by 6 bases and J by 7 bases; unmatched bases: 7. CDR3 length: 14 amino acids. Per germline, CDR1 MNHNS and CDR2 SASEGT. CDR3 coding DNA: TGTGCCAGCAGGACCGGGACAGGGGGAGGTGAAGCTTTCTTT. Its protein is CASRTGTGGGEAFF.

V gene TRBV29-1 combines with J gene TRBJ2-7; the D call may be TRBD1 or TRBD2 (5 bases each). V lost 8 bases and J 2 bases, leaving 22 bases between the germline ends. The germline CDR1 and CDR2 sequences are SQVTM and ANQGSEA. The CDR3 consists of 15 residues. CDR3 in amino acids: CSSGRRGVTTYEQYF. DNA for the CDR3: TGCAGCTCTGGGAGAAGGGGCGTTACTACCTACGAGCAGTACTTC.

This clone was seen only once. This chain connects TRBV6-6 to TRBJ1-5, with 9 nucleotides matching TRBD1. Germline loops: CDR1 MNHNY, CDR2 SVGAGI (reference sequence). V was clipped by 2 bases and J by 6 bases; unmatched bases: 5. The CDR3 is 15 residues long. The CDR3 nucleotides are TGTGCCAGCAGTTACCTAGACAGGGGGGGTCAGCCCCAGCATTTT. It is translated as CASSYLDRGGQPQHF.

The chain links TRBV5-1 to TRBJ2-3; 7 bases map to TRBD2. The V and J ends lost 4 bases and 2 bases, in that order; junction bases with no gene match: 7. Per the germline V gene, CDR1 is SGHRS and CDR2 is YFSETQ. This CDR3 region has 15 residues. The CDR3 DNA reads as TGCGCCAGCAGCCCAAGCGGGGATCACACAGATACGCAGTATTTT. Its protein is CASSPSGDHTDTQYF.

This clone has a single count. The rearrangement links TRBV5-4 to TRBJ2-3; a possible D gene is TRBD2 (5 bases). Germline assignment: CDR1 SGHNT and CDR2 YYREEE (reference sequence). This CDR3 is 15 amino acids long. V lost 4 bases and J 2 bases, leaving 14 bases between the germline ends. CDR3 DNA sequence: TGTGCCAGCAGCCCCGGAGGCAGACCCACAGATACGCAGTATTTT. Its protein is CASSPGGRPTDTQYF.

The CDR3 loop reads CSVEREYLQGYGYTF. The CDR3 DNA sequence: TGCAGCGTTGAACGCGAGTACCTTCAGGGGTATGGCTACACCTTC. The V gene is TRBV29-1, the J gene TRBJ1-2, with a weak D call TRBD1 (6 bases). Germline CDR1 is SQVTM and CDR2 is ANQGSEA. This CDR3 comprises 15 residues. The V end was cut by 2 bases, the J end by 5 bases, with 18 bases between.

Concerning this clone itself: The sample carries other DNA sequences with the same CDR3. V and J are TRBV5-1 and TRBJ2-7; TRBD1 matches 9 bases. CDR1 and CDR2 from the germline V gene are SGHRS and YFSETQ. The CDR3 is made up of 14 amino acids. Trimming at V came to 2 bases and at J to 4 bases, leaving 4 bases not matched to a gene. CDR3 amino acids: CASSLQGASYEQYF. In DNA, the CDR3 is TGCGCCAGCAGCTTACAGGGGGCGTCGTACGAGCAGTACTTC.